A single sample is the source of the 3 T cell receptor beta chains below, sequenced in a study of shared clonotypes between healthy human individuals. Assay: immunoSEQ multiplex PCR; the TCRdb copy retains only in-frame clones and omits some. In the table there are over a million clones, approximately 98.5% of which are singletons. The source material was naive CD4+ T cells sorted from blood. The subset denotes: CD45RA+ positively selected. Receptor source: a man aged 30 to 39 in good health.

V usage is TRBV7-9 and J usage is TRBJ1-1; tentative D call: TRBD1 (5 bases). Germline V gene data show CDR1 as SEHNR and CDR2 as FQNEAQ (reference sequence). With 1 base removed from V and 1 base from J, the gap between germline ends came to 10 bases. The CDR3 covers 15 residues. CDR3 in amino acids: CASSLGDGRNTEAFF. Here the CDR3 DNA reads TGTGCCAGCAGCTTAGGGGACGGAAGGAACACTGAAGCTTTCTTT.

This chain links TRBV29-1 with TRBJ2-3; D is uncertain. CDR3 size: 13 residues. V lost 7 bases and J 4 bases, leaving 15 bases between the germline ends. Germline values: CDR1 SQVTM, CDR2 ANQGSEA. The CDR3 spells CSAEGILADTQYF. For the CDR3, the DNA is TGCAGCGCCGAAGGCATTTTGGCAGATACGCAGTATTTT.

The chain links TRBV9 to TRBJ2-5; no clear D. Germline CDR1 is SGDLS and CDR2 is YYNGEE. Trimming took 0 bases from V and 2 from J, leaving 8 bases between them. This CDR3 spans 14 amino acids. The CDR3 sequence is CASSVALNQETQYF. CDR3 nucleotides: TGTGCCAGCAGCGTAGCGTTGAATCAAGAGACCCAGTACTTC.